This record concerns one TCR beta chain sequence. No antigen is known for it. These data belong to a study of cytomegalovirus exposure and HLA in healthy donors. Whole-study results and caveats: Researchers reported in a later analysis that common viral pathogens appeared linked to several top clusters. The number of N-insertions in an Asian-associated ancestry cluster was reportedly below the approximately 680-donor mean in a later analysis.

The PCR ran on 60 Vbeta and 13 Jbeta primers. TCRdb's table, derived via immunoSEQ multiplex PCR, lists solely in-frame clones and lacks some. This repertoire shows over 150,000 clones, roughly two thirds found once; its top ten account for around 4.5%. The CDR3 covers 16 residues. V was clipped by 1 base and J by 5 bases, with 15 bases between them. The germline V gene encodes CDR1 LGHNA and CDR2 YNFKEQ. This chain connects TRBV4-2 to TRBJ2-1, with a weak D call TRBD1 (6 bases). The specimen was PBMCs. This TCR was sampled from a woman younger than 35 in good health and CMV-seropositive. Written as DNA, the CDR3 is TGTGCCAGCAGCCAAGCTTTAGAAAAGGGGGACAATGAGCAGTTCTTC. It is translated as CASSQALEKGDNEQFF.